Shown below are 13 T cell receptor beta chains from a single sample sequenced in a study of Graves' ophthalmopathy and Graves' hyperthyroidism. The authors amplified TCR beta CDR3 regions, and they did so from RNA transcripts for repertoire sequencing. Second-round multiplex PCR followed a first-round RT-PCR using HTBI primers. One entry per CDR3 protein results from TCRdb running MiXCR on the multiplex PCR reads. The profile covers 40,000 or so distinct CDR3 sequences, with 40% to 65% appearing a single time and about 17% taken by the ten largest. The material sequenced was peripheral blood. The receptors come from an adult man with Graves' ophthalmopathy.

V and J are TRBV7-3 and TRBJ1-2; a possible D gene is TRBD1 (6 bases). This CDR3 region has 15 residues. V was trimmed by 5 bases and J by 6 bases, leaving 19 bases between them. In germline, CDR1 is SGHTA, CDR2 FQGTGA. The CDR3, as DNA: TGTGCCAGCAGCGCCGGACAGAGTTTGGCGGATGGCTACACCTTC. It specifies CASSAGQSLADGYTF. Drawing the rest from reference TRBV7-3 and TRBJ1-2, the complete variable domain is GAGVSQTPSNKVTEKGKYVELRCDPISGHTALYWYRQSLGQGPEFLIYFQGTGAADDSGLPNDRFFAVRPEGSVSTLKIQRTERGDSAVYLCASSAGQSLADGYTFGSGTRLTVV.

With respect to this clonotype: It may be a read error: a sequence one base away is much more abundant. This chain uses TRBV2 with TRBJ1-1, with TRBD1 matching 8 bases. Germline CDR1 SNHLY, CDR2 FYNNEI. The CDR3 is made up of 17 amino acids. V lost 3 bases to trimming and J lost 7 bases; unmatched junction nucleotides: 16. The CDR3 nucleotides are TGTGCCAGCAGTGATGAAGTCACAGGGGGGGAATGTAATGAAGCTTTCTTT. This encodes CASSDEVTGGECNEAFF.

This clonotype was counted at least ten times. The chain links TRBV11-3 to TRBJ2-7, with 7 bases fitting TRBD2. The germline V gene encodes CDR1 SGHNT and CDR2 YENEEA. The CDR3 has 15 amino acids. Trimming at V came to 6 bases and at J to 3 bases, leaving 11 bases not matched to a gene. CDR3 residues: CASRYQGGRIYEQYF. DNA for the CDR3: TGTGCCAGCAGATACCAGGGCGGGAGAATCTACGAGCAGTACTTC.

This clonotype was recorded many times. The chain is built from TRBV7-2 and TRBJ2-3; 15 nucleotides agree with TRBD2. With V trimmed by 4 bases and J by 0 bases, 5 bases remained unmatched. The CDR3 has 18 amino acids. Germline V gene data show CDR1 as SGHTA and CDR2 as FQGNSA. For the CDR3, the DNA is TGTGCCAGCAGCTCAGGACTAGCGGGGGGGCTTAGCACAGATACGCAGTATTTT. Its translation: CASSSGLAGGLSTDTQYF. The full variable domain, in which reference TRBV7-2 and TRBJ2-3 provide the parts outside the CDR3, is GAGVSQSPSNKVTEKGKDVELRCDPISGHTALYWYRQSLGQGLEFLIYFQGNSAPDKSGLPSDRFSAERTGGSVSTLTIQRTQQEDSAVYLCASSSGLAGGLSTDTQYFGPGTRLTVL.

In its sample, this clonotype was seen a few times. This may come from a read error, since a much larger clone is one base off. The chain recombines TRBV5-6 with TRBJ2-1; 11 nucleotides match TRBD2. This CDR3 is built from 17 residues. In germline, CDR1 is SGHDT, CDR2 YYEEEE. The CDR3 loop reads CASSPTTSGSFHNEQLF. CDR3 DNA: TGTGCCAGCAGCCCTACAACTAGCGGGAGTTTTCACAATGAGCAGCTCTTC.

There are many counts of this clonotype. The gene calls are TRBV5-1 and TRBJ1-1; possible D gene TRBD1, 5 bases. Trimming took off 0 bases at V and 0 bases at J, with 9 bases between the two ends. CDR3 length: 15 amino acids. Germline lookup yields CDR1 SGHRS and CDR2 YFSETQ. CDR3 protein: CASSLAAGMNTEAFF. In DNA, the CDR3 is TGCGCCAGCAGCTTGGCTGCAGGGATGAACACTGAAGCTTTCTTT.

The table lists this clonotype with many counts. The gene calls are TRBV6-6 and TRBJ2-7; no clear D. The V end was cut by 9 bases, the J end by 2 bases, with 17 bases between. This CDR3 contains 14 residues. CDR1 and CDR2 from the germline V gene are MNHNY and SVGAGI (reference sequence). In nucleotides, the CDR3 is TGTGCCAGTATTTCTCCCCCGCCTGCCTACGAGCAGTACTTC. Its translation is CASISPPPAYEQYF.

This chain connects TRBV20-1 to TRBJ2-1; D perhaps matches TRBD2 (6 bases). The CDR3 is 16 residues long. Trimming cost V 4 bases and J 9 bases, with 25 bases left between them. Germline values: CDR1 DFQATT, CDR2 SNEGSKA (reference sequence). The CDR3 reads CSAMREGGTVYVEQFF. CDR3 sequence (DNA): TGCAGTGCTATGCGCGAGGGCGGGACTGTATATGTTGAGCAGTTCTTC.

The rearrangement links TRBV14 to TRBJ1-5; D not certain. This CDR3 has 18 residues. Germline V gene sequence: CDR1 SGHDN, CDR2 FVKESK. V lost 0 bases and J lost 0, with 15 bases in between. CDR3 in DNA: TGTGCCAGCAGCCAAGACTGGCACAGATATTATAGCAATCAGCCCCAGCATTTT. Translating it yields CASSQDWHRYYSNQPQHF.

As for this clonotype: At one end the junction does not follow the germline gene, possibly because of a read error. V is TRBV10-3 and J is TRBJ2-2, with D perhaps TRBD2 (5 bases). Germline values: CDR1 ENHRY, CDR2 SYGVKD. The CDR3 has 13 residues. CDR3 in amino acids: CAINANHTGELIF. For the CDR3, the DNA is TGTGCCATCAATGCCAACCACACCGGGGAGCTGATCTTC.

This clonotype was detected many times. This chain uses TRBV2 with TRBJ1-3; the D is unclear. The CDR3 is 14 residues long. The V end was cut by 6 bases, the J end by 7 bases, with 16 bases between. CDR1 is SNHLY, CDR2 FYNNEI, per germline. DNA for the CDR3: TGTGCCAGCAGCGAGGCCAGCGGAGTGAACACCATATATTTT. Amino acids: CASSEASGVNTIYF.

This clonotype has only a few counts. The V call is TRBV5-1, the J call TRBJ2-1; TRBD1 agrees at 7 bases. The CDR3 extends over 15 amino acids. CDR1 SGHRS and CDR2 YFSETQ come from the germline V gene. Losses at the gene ends were 2 bases for V and 6 bases for J; bases not matched to a gene: 8. The CDR3 region has the DNA TGCGCCAGCAGCTTAAGTTTCAGGGGGACCAATGAGCAGTTCTTC. It specifies CASSLSFRGTNEQFF.

Ten or more counts support this clonotype. The chain joins TRBV5-1 to TRBJ1-3; weak D call: TRBD1 (6 bases). The CDR3 runs 15 residues. Germline-derived CDR1 and CDR2 are SGHRS and YFSETQ. Between the trimmed V and J ends, which lost 0 bases and 2 bases, there was a span of 9 bases. The CDR3 DNA reads TGCGCCAGCAGCTTGGTGGCAGGGGCTGGAAACACCATATATTTT. This gives the protein CASSLVAGAGNTIYF.